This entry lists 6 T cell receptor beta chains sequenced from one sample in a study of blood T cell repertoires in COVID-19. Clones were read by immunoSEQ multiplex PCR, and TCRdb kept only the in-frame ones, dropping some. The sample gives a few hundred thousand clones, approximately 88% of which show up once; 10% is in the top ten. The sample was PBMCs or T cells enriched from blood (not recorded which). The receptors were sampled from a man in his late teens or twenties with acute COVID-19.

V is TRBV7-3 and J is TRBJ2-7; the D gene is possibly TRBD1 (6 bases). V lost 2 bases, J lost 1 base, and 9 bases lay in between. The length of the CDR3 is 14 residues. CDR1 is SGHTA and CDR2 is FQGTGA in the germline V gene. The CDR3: CASSLGGQSYEQYF. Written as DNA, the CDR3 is TGTGCCAGCAGCTTAGGCGGACAGTCCTACGAGCAGTACTTC.

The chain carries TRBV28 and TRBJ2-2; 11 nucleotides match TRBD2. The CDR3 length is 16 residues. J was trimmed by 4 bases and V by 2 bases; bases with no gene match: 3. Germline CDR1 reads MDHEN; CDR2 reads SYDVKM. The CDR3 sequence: CASSLITSGGTGELFF. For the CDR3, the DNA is TGTGCCAGCAGTTTAATTACTAGCGGGGGCACCGGGGAGCTGTTTTTT.

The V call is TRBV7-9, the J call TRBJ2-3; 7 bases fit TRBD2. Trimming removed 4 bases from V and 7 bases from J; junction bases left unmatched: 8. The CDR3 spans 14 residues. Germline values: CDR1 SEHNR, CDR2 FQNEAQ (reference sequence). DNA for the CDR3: TGTGCCAGCAGCTCTGCTGCGGGAGAATATACGCAGTATTTT. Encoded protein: CASSSAAGEYTQYF.

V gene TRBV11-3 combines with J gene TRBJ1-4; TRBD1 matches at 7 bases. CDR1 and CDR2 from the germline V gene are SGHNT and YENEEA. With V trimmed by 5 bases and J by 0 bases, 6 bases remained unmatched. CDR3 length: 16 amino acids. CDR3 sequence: CASSRRTGTTNEKLFF. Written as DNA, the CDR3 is TGTGCCAGCAGCCGCCGGACAGGAACAACTAATGAAAAACTGTTTTTT.

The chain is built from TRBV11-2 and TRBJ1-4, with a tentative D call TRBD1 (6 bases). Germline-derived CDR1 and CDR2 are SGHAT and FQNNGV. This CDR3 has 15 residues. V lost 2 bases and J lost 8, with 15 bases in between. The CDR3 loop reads CASSLSMGAGEKLFF. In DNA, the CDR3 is TGTGCCAGCAGCTTATCGATGGGGGCTGGGGAAAAACTGTTTTTT.

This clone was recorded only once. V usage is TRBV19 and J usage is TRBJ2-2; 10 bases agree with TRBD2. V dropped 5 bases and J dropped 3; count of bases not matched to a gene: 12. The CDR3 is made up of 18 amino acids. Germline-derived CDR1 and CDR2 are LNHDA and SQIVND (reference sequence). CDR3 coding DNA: TGTGCCAGTAGTTCGAGGGGGACTAGCGCGGAAGACACCGGGGAGCTGTTTTTT. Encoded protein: CASSSRGTSAEDTGELFF.